There are a few counts of the clone carrying this T cell receptor (beta chain). These data originate in a study of blood T cells in healthy people across ages. Trimming cost V 1 base and J 0 bases; bases outside gene matches: 4. Looked up from germline, CDR1 is LGHNA and CDR2 is YSLEER. The CDR3 is 16 residues long. For the second PCR, which ran for roughly 6 to 12 cycles, a sample-barcoded 5' primer and a J-beta primer mix were used. The yield of each sample was at least 2.5 million CDR3-containing paired-end reads. TCRdb recomputed calls from the 5' RACE reads with MiXCR, one row per CDR3 protein. Of roughly 1.5 million distinct CDR3 sequences listed, about 45% are singletons. Per-sample yields of isolated PBMCs were at least 6 million.

The V call is TRBV4-3, the J call TRBJ2-3; the match to TRBD2 covers 7 bases. The sequence came from a woman aged 18-29 years in good health. Sequenced input: blood. The CDR3 DNA sequence: TGCGCCAGCAGCCAAGGGACTAGAGGGAGCACAGATACGCAGTATTTT. Protein sequence: CASSQGTRGSTDTQYF.